This T cell receptor beta chain was sequenced for a study of T cells after yellow fever vaccination. Looking at the study overall: When fractions had low cell numbers, they were prepared with SMART-Seq v4 Ultra Low Input. Regarding the study as a whole: In post-booster samples, most primary-vaccination clones reappeared (roughly 96% CD4, roughly 90% CD8). Among all clonotypes, a small share was observed in both CD4 and CD8 compartments.

5'RACE template switching generated TCR cDNA, adding a universal primer site and UMIs. TCRdb ran MiXCR on the 5' RACE reads and lists one entry per CDR3 protein. This table has about 230,000 distinct CDR3 sequences, more than 6.5% appearing once. This clonotype was observed a few times. Its antigen is not known. Germline-derived CDR1 and CDR2 are SGHTA and FQGNSA. This CDR3 has 14 amino acids. Trimming cost V 5 bases and J 8 bases; bases outside gene matches: 9. The chain couples TRBV7-2 to TRBJ2-5; 9 nucleotides match TRBD2. The source was CD4+ T cells sorted from PBMCs, collected on the day of the yellow fever booster vaccination. The receptor comes from a man younger than 40 who received the YFV17D yellow fever vaccine. This chain's CDR3 is CASSGLAPLVTQYF. CDR3 in DNA: TGTGCCAGCAGCGGACTAGCGCCCCTTGTTACCCAGTACTTC.